This T cell receptor (beta chain) was obtained from a study of T cell responses to AZD1222 COVID-19 vaccine. Only in-frame clones appear in the TCRdb table, and some are missing; sequencing was by immunoSEQ multiplex PCR. Here the sample spans about 160,000 clones, around nine tenths being singletons. Points on this clone: Antigen: not known.

General observations from the study: A mostly white British donor set with more females was recruited, and clonal diversity was possibly underestimated. Following two doses of AZD1222, Spike-specific TCR breadth and depth rose. The study identified only five to seven AZD1222 recipients as seropositive at baseline.

V was cut by 0 bases and J by 5 bases, with 10 bases left in between. Germline assignment: CDR1 GTSNPN and CDR2 SVGIG (reference sequence). CDR3 size: 14 residues. The input for sequencing was peripheral blood, taken on day 0 of AZD1222 vaccination. The rearrangement uses TRBV30 and TRBJ1-4; D is undetermined. The source of this sequence is an adult in good health. CDR3 sequence reads: CAWSVPGRNEKLFF. The CDR3 coding sequence is TGTGCCTGGAGTGTGCCAGGACGAAATGAAAAACTGTTTTTT.